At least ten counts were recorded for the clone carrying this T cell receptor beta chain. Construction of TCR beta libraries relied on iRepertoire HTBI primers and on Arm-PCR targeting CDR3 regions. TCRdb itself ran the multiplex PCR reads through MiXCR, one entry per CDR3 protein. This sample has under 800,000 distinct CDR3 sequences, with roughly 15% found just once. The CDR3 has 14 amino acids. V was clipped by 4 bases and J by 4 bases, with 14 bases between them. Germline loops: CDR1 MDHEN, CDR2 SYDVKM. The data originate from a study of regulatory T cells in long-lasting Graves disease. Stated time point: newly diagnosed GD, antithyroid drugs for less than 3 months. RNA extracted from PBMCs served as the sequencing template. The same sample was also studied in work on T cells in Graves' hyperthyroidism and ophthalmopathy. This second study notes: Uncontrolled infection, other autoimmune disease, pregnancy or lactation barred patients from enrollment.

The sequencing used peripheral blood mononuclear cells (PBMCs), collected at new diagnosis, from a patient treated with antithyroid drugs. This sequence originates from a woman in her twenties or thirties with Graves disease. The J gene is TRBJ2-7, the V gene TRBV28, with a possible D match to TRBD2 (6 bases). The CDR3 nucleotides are TGTGCCAGCAGTTCGGAGGGAGTCCCTTACGAGCAGTACTTC. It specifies CASSSEGVPYEQYF.